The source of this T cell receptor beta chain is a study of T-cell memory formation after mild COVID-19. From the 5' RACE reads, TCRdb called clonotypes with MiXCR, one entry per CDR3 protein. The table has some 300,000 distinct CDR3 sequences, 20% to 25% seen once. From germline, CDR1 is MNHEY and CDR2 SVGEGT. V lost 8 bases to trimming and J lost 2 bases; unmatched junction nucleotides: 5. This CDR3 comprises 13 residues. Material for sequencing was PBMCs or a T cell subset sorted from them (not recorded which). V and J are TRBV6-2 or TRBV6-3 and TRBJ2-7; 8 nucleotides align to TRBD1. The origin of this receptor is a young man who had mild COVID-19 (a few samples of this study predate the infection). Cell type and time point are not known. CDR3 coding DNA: TGTGCCAGCCTGGGCAGGGGGCCCTACGAGCAGTACTTC. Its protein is CASLGRGPYEQYF.